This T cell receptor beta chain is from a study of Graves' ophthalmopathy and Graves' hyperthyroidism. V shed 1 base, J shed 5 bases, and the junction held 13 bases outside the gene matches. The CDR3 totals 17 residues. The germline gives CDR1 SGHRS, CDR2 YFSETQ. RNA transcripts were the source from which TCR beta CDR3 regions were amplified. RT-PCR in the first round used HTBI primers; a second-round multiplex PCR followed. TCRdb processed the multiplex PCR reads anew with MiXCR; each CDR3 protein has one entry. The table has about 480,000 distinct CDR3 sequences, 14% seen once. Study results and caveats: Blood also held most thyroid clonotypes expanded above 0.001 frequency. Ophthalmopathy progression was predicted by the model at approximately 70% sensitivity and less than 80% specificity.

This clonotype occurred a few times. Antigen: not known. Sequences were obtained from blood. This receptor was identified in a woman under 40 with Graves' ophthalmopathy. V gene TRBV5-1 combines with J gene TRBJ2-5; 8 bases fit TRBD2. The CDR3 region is CASSLIRTSGRSETQYF. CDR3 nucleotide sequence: TGCGCCAGCAGCTTGATTCGAACTAGCGGACGATCGGAGACCCAGTACTTC.